Below are 5 T cell receptor beta chains sequenced from a single sample in a study of spatial heterogeneity in lung cancer. Documented time point: sample taken at primary tumor resection. TCRdb analysed the 5' RACE reads with MiXCR anew, one entry per CDR3 protein. The sample lists a few thousand distinct CDR3 sequences; 9.8% were seen once. Here the sequenced sample was normal lung tissue next to the tumor, taken at surgery. These receptors were obtained from a male donor with early-stage non-small cell lung cancer.

The chain joins TRBV29-1 to TRBJ1-5; TRBD1 aligns across 11 bases. This CDR3 has 13 amino acids. V was pared by 6 bases and J by 5 bases, with 3 bases of the junction left unmatched. Germline V gene sequence: CDR1 SQVTM, CDR2 ANQGSEA. The CDR3 here is CSVAGQGDQPQHF. CDR3 sequence (DNA): TGCAGCGTCGCGGGACAGGGGGATCAGCCCCAGCATTTT.

This clonotype was counted many times. The chain has TRBV20-1 and TRBJ1-5; D perhaps matches TRBD1 (6 bases). The ends were cut back, 7 bases at V and 2 bases at J, with 12 bases in the middle. Germline lookup yields CDR1 DFQATT and CDR2 SNEGSKA (reference sequence). The CDR3 totals 13 residues. This CDR3 is CSGRPGGNQPQHF. CDR3 nucleotides: TGCAGTGGGAGACCAGGGGGCAATCAGCCCCAGCATTTT.

By share, this clonotype ranks as medium-sized. This chain links TRBV28 with TRBJ1-5, with D unresolved. Per germline, CDR1 MDHEN and CDR2 SYDVKM. The CDR3 is 14 residues long. Trimming cost V 6 bases and J 3 bases, with 12 bases left between them. The CDR3 spells CASRAGPVNQPQHF. The CDR3 DNA reads TGTGCCAGCAGGGCTGGACCAGTCAATCAGCCCCAGCATTTT.

This clonotype is medium-sized (0.01 to 0.1%) within its sample. The rearrangement joins TRBV7-9 to TRBJ1-1; D is ambiguous. Per germline, CDR1 SEHNR and CDR2 FQNEAQ (reference sequence). The CDR3 runs to 13 residues. V gave up 0 bases and J gave up 3 bases, with 5 bases separating them. The CDR3, as DNA: TGTGCCAGCAGCTTAGCCTGGGACACTGAAGCTTTCTTT. Translation: CASSLAWDTEAFF.

By its share, this clonotype is medium-sized. The chain is built from TRBV7-2 and TRBJ1-1; D gene uncertain. Germline loops: CDR1 SGHTA, CDR2 FQGNSA. Trimming took off 1 base at V and 1 base at J, with 13 bases between the two ends. The CDR3 totals 16 residues. The CDR3 DNA is TGTGCCAGCAGCTTAGTTCGCGGGCAGTGGAACACTGAAGCTTTCTTT. Its translation is CASSLVRGQWNTEAFF.